The rows below give T cell receptor beta chains drawn from one sample of a study of T-cell memory formation after mild COVID-19. TCRdb re-analysed the 5' RACE reads in MiXCR, keeping a single row per CDR3 protein. Here the sample spans about 250,000 distinct CDR3 sequences, 15% being singletons. The specimen sequenced was PBMCs or a T cell subset sorted from them (not recorded which). The source of these receptors is an adult woman who had mild COVID-19 (a few samples of this study predate the infection). Cell type and time point are not known. The CDR3 runs from the conserved cysteine through the conserved F or W. Fields, in order: V gene, J gene, D gene, clone size, CDR3 DNA, CDR3 protein. D genes are given only for firm matches. Clone size is not always given. Where it is, it says once, few, many or a class for expanded clones.

v_gene: TRBV6-1
j_gene: TRBJ1-1
d_gene: .
abundance: .
CDR3nt: TGTGCCAGCAGCCGCGGGGGGCCGGCTGAAGCTTTCTTT
CDR3aa: CASSRGGPAEAFF

v_gene: TRBV6-5
j_gene: TRBJ2-5
d_gene: .
abundance: .
CDR3nt: TGTGCCAGCAGCACCCCGAGGATCCCAGAGACCCAGTACTTC
CDR3aa: CASSTPRIPETQYF

v_gene: TRBV4-1
j_gene: TRBJ1-1
d_gene: .
abundance: many
CDR3nt: TGCGCCAGCAGCCAAGTGGGCGTCACAAACACTGAAGCTTTCTTT
CDR3aa: CASSQVGVTNTEAFF

v_gene: TRBV29-1
j_gene: TRBJ2-3
d_gene: .
abundance: many
CDR3nt: TGCAGCGTTGAAGATCGGAGGCGGGGTTTAAGAGATACGCAGTATTTT
CDR3aa: CSVEDRRRGLRDTQYF

v_gene: TRBV2
j_gene: TRBJ2-6
d_gene: .
abundance: .
CDR3nt: TGTGCCAGCAGACGGATGCCTACCTCCGGGGCCAACGTCCTGACTTTC
CDR3aa: CASRRMPTSGANVLTF

v_gene: TRBV29-1
j_gene: TRBJ1-2
d_gene: .
abundance: .
CDR3nt: TGCAGCGTTGTCGTCACCTATGTCTACACCTTC
CDR3aa: CSVVVTYVYTF

v_gene: TRBV9
j_gene: TRBJ1-3
d_gene: .
abundance: .
CDR3nt: TGTGCCAGCAGTGCAGACGGCTCTGGAAACACCATATATTTT
CDR3aa: CASSADGSGNTIYF

v_gene: TRBV5-1
j_gene: TRBJ2-1
d_gene: TRBD2
abundance: .
CDR3nt: TGCGCCAGCAGCTTGTTTGCTAGCGGGACTGCCTACAATGAGCAGTTCTTC
CDR3aa: CASSLFASGTAYNEQFF

v_gene: TRBV5-1
j_gene: TRBJ1-1
d_gene: TRBD1
abundance: .
CDR3nt: TGCGCCAGCAGCTCCGGACAGGGGAAAACTGAAGCTTTCTTT
CDR3aa: CASSSGQGKTEAFF

v_gene: TRBV25-1
j_gene: TRBJ2-7
d_gene: .
abundance: few
CDR3nt: TGTGCCAGCAGTGAGGAGGGGCCCCTTTCTTACGAGCAGTACTTC
CDR3aa: CASSEEGPLSYEQYF

v_gene: TRBV7-9
j_gene: TRBJ2-5
d_gene: .
abundance: .
CDR3nt: TGTGCCAGCAGCGCCAGGAACCAAGAGACCCAGTACTTC
CDR3aa: CASSARNQETQYF

v_gene: TRBV7-9
j_gene: TRBJ1-5
d_gene: TRBD1
abundance: few
CDR3nt: TGTGCCAGCAGCCTACAGGGGGCGAATCAGCCCCAGCATTTT
CDR3aa: CASSLQGANQPQHF

v_gene: TRBV7-9
j_gene: TRBJ1-1
d_gene: .
abundance: few
CDR3nt: TGTGCCAGCAGCCGGGCAGGTGTCGAGAGGACTTTCTTT
CDR3aa: CASSRAGVERTFF

v_gene: TRBV7-9
j_gene: TRBJ2-7
d_gene: .
abundance: .
CDR3nt: TGTGCCAGCAGCCTTTCCGGGACTCTAAACGAGCAGTACTTC
CDR3aa: CASSLSGTLNEQYF

v_gene: TRBV5-1
j_gene: TRBJ2-5
d_gene: .
abundance: .
CDR3nt: TGCGCCAGCAGTGAACCCCAAGAGACCCAGTACTTC
CDR3aa: CASSEPQETQYF

v_gene: TRBV6-6
j_gene: TRBJ1-6
d_gene: .
abundance: .
CDR3nt: TGTGCCAGCAGCCAGGGATTGTCGGATTCACCCCTCCACTTT
CDR3aa: CASSQGLSDSPLHF

v_gene: TRBV27
j_gene: TRBJ1-6
d_gene: .
abundance: few
CDR3nt: TGTGCCAGCAGGGATTGGGTCACTTATAATTCACCCCTCCACTTT
CDR3aa: CASRDWVTYNSPLHF

v_gene: TRBV19
j_gene: TRBJ2-3
d_gene: .
abundance: .
CDR3nt: TGTGCCAGTGGTGGAACTCCGGTGCACCGCACAGATACGCAGTATTTT
CDR3aa: CASGGTPVHRTDTQYF

v_gene: TRBV9
j_gene: TRBJ2-1
d_gene: TRBD2
abundance: .
CDR3nt: TGTGCCAGCAGCGCAACGGGGGGGCCCTACAATGAGCAGTTCTTC
CDR3aa: CASSATGGPYNEQFF

v_gene: TRBV6-2/TRBV6-3
j_gene: TRBJ1-1
d_gene: .
abundance: .
CDR3nt: TGTGCCAGCAGTTACGTGGGGGCCACTGAAGCTTTCTTT
CDR3aa: CASSYVGATEAFF

v_gene: TRBV30
j_gene: TRBJ1-2
d_gene: .
abundance: .
CDR3nt: TGTGCCTGGAGTGTAAACAGAAGAGGCTACACCTTC
CDR3aa: CAWSVNRRGYTF

v_gene: TRBV10-3
j_gene: TRBJ2-7
d_gene: .
abundance: .
CDR3nt: TGTGCCACATCGGCTGACAGTCGTAACGAGCAGTACTTC
CDR3aa: CATSADSRNEQYF

v_gene: TRBV27
j_gene: TRBJ2-1
d_gene: TRBD2
abundance: few
CDR3nt: TGTGCCAGCAGCCGGACTAGCGCCTACAATGAGCAGTTCTTC
CDR3aa: CASSRTSAYNEQFF

v_gene: TRBV6-6
j_gene: TRBJ1-4
d_gene: .
abundance: few
CDR3nt: TGTGCCAGCAGTTTTGGGTGGAGGGAAAAACTGTTTTTT
CDR3aa: CASSFGWREKLFF

v_gene: TRBV18
j_gene: TRBJ2-7
d_gene: .
abundance: few
CDR3nt: TGTGCCAGCTCACCACTCCCCCCCGGGACAAGTGCCTACGAGCAGTACTTC
CDR3aa: CASSPLPPGTSAYEQYF